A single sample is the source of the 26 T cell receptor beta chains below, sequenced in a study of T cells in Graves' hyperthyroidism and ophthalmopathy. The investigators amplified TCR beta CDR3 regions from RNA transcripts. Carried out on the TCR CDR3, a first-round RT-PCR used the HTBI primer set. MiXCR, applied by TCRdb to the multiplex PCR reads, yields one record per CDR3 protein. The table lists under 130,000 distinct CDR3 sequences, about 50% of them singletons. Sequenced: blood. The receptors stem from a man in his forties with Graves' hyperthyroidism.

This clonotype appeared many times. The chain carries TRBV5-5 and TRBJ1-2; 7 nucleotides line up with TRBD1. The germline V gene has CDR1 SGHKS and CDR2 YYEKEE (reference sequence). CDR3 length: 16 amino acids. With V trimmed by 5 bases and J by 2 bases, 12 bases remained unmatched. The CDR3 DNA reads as TGTGCCAGCAGTTTTACCGGGACAGCGAACAACTATGGCTACACCTTC. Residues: CASSFTGTANNYGYTF.

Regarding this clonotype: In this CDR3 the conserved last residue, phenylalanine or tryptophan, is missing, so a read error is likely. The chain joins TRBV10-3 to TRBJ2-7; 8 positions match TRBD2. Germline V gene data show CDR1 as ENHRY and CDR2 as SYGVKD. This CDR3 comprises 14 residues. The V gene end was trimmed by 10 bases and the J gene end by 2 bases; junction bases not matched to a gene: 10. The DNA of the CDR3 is TGTGCCACCGGGGGACTAGTGGGTGCCTACGAGCAGTACTCC. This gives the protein CATGGLVGAYEQYS.

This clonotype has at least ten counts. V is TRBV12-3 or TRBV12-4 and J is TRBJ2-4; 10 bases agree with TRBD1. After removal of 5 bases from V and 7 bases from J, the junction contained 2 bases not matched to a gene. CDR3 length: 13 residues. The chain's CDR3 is CASSPDRGNIQYF. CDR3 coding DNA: TGTGCCAGCAGTCCGGACAGGGGGAACATTCAGTACTTC.

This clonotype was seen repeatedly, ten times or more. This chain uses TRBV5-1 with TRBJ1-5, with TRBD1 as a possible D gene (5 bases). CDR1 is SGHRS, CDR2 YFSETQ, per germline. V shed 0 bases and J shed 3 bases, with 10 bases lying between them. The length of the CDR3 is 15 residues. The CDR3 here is CASSLAGGYNQPQHF. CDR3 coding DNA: TGCGCCAGCAGCTTGGCCGGGGGGTACAATCAGCCCCAGCATTTT.

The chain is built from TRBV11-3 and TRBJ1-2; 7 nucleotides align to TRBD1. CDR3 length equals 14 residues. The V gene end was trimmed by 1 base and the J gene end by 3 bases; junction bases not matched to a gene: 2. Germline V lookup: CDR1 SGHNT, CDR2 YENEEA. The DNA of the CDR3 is TGTGCCAGCAGCTTAGTGGGGACAGACTATGGCTACACCTTC. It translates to CASSLVGTDYGYTF.

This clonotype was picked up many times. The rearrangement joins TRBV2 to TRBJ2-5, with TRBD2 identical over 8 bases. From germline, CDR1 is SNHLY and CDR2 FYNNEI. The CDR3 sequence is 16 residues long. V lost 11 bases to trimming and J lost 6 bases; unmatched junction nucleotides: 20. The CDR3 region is CAQHDRSGAGYKTQYF. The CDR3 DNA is TGTGCCCAGCACGACCGTAGCGGGGCCGGGTATAAGACCCAGTACTTC. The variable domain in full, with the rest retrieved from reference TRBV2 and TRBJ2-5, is EPEVTQTPSHQVTQMGQEVILRCVPISNHLYFYWYRQILGQKVEFLVSFYNNEISEKSEIFDDQFSVERPDGSNFTLKIRSTKLEDSAMYFCAQHDRSGAGYKTQYFGPGTRLLVL.

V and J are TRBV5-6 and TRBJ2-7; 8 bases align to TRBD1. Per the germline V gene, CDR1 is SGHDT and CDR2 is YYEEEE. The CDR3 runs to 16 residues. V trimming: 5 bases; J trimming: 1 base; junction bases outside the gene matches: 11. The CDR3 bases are TGTGCCAGCAGTTCCTACTCCGGGACAGGATCCTACGAGCAGTACTTC. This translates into CASSSYSGTGSYEQYF.

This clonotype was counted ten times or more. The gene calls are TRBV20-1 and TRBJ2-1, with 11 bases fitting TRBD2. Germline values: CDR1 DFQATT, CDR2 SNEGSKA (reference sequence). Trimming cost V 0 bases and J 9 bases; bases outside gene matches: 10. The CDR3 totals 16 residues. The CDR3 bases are TGCAGTGCTAGAGATCGGCTAGCGGGAGGTAGGGGTGAGCAGTTCTTC. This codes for CSARDRLAGGRGEQFF.

CDR3 loop: CSVGSGDQPQHF. DNA for the CDR3: TGCAGCGTTGGGTCCGGGGATCAGCCCCAGCATTTT. This chain links TRBV29-1 with TRBJ1-5; the D is unclear. There are 12 residues in the CDR3. V lost 4 bases to trimming and J lost 5 bases, with 9 bases between them. CDR1 and CDR2 (germline): SQVTM, ANQGSEA.

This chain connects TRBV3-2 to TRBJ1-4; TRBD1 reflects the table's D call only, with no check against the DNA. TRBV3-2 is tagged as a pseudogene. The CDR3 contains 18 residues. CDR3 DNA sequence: TGTGCCAGCAGCCAATCGGGACAGGGAGTAGGAACTAATGAAAAACTGTTTTTT. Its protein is CASSQSGQGVGTNEKLFF.

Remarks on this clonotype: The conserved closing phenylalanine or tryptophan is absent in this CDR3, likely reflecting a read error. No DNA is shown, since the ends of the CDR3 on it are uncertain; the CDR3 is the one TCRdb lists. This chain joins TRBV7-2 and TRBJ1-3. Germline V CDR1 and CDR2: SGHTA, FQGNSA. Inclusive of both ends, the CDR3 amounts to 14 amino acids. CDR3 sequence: CASSSDTSGNTIHL.

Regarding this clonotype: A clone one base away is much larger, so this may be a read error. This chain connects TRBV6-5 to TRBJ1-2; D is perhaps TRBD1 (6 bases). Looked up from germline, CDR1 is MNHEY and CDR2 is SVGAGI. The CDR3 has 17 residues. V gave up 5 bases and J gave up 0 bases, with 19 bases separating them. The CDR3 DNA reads TGTGCCAGCAGTCACTTAATCACAGGGAAAGCTAACTATGGCTACACCTTC. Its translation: CASSHLITGKANYGYTF.

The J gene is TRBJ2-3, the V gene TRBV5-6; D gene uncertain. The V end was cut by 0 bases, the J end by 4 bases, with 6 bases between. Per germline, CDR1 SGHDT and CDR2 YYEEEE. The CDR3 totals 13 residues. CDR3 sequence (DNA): TGTGCCAGCAGCTTGGATGGGCCAGATACGCAGTATTTT. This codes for CASSLDGPDTQYF. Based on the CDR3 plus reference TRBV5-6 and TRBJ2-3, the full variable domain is DAGVTQSPTHLIKTRGQQVTLRCSPKSGHDTVSWYQQALGQGPQFIFQYYEEEERQRGNFPDRFSGHQFPNYSSELNVNALLLGDSALYLCASSLDGPDTQYFGPGTRLTVL.

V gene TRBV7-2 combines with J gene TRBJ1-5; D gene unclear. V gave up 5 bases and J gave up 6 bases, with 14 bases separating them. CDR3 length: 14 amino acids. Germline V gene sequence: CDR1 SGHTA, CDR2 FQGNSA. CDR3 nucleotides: TGTGCCAGCAGCCCGGCGGCGCTGCCTCAGCCCCAGCATTTT. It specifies CASSPAALPQPQHF.

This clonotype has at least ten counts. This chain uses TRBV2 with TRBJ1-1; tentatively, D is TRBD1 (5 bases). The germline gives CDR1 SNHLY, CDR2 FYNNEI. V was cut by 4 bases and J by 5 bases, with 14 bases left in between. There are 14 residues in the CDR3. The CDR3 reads CASSGGSRGTEAFF. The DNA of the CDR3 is TGTGCCAGCAGTGGGGGCAGTCGGGGAACTGAAGCTTTCTTT.

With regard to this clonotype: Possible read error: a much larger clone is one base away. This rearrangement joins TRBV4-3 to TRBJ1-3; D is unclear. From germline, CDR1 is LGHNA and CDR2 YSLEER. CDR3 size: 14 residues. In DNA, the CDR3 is TGCGCCAGCAGCCAAGTGCTAGCGGGAAACACCATACATTTT. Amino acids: CASSQVLAGNTIHF.

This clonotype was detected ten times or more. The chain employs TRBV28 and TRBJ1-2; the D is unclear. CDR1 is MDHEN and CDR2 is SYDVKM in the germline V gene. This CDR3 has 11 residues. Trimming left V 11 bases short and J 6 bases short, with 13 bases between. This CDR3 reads CAASRSDGYTF. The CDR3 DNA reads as TGTGCCGCGAGCCGCTCTGATGGCTACACCTTC.

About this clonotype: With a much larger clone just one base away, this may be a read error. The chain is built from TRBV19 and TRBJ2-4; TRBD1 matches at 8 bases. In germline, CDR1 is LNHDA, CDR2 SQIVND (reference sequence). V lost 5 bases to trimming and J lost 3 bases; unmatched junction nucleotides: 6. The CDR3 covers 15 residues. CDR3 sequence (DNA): TGTGCCAGTAGTCCTTCCGGGACAGGCAAAAACATTCAGTACTTC. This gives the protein CASSPSGTGKNIQYF.

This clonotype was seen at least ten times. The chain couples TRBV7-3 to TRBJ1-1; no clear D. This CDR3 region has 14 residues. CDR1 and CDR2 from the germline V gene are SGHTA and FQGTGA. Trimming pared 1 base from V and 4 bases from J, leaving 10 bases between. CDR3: CASSLITLGTEAFF. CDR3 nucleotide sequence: TGTGCCAGCAGCTTAATCACCCTGGGCACTGAAGCTTTCTTT.

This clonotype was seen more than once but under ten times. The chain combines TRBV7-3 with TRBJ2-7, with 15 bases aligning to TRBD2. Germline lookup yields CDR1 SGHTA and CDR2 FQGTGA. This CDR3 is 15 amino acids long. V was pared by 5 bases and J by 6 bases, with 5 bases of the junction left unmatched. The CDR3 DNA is TGTGCCAGCAGCCAGCGGACTAGCGGGAGGGCCGAGCAGTACGTC. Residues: CASSQRTSGRAEQYV.

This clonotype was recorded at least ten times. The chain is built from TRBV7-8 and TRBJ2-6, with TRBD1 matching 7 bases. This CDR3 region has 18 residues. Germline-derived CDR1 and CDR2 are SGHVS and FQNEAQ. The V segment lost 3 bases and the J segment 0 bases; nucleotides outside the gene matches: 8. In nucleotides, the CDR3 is TGTGCCAGCAGCTTTAGGGACAGACCCAGCTCTGGGGCCAACGTCCTGACTTTC. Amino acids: CASSFRDRPSSGANVLTF.

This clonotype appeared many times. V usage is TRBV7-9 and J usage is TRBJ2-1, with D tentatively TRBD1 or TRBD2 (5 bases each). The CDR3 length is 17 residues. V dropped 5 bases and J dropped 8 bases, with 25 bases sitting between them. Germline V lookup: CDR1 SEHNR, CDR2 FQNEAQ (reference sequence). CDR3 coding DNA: TGTGCCAGCAGCGCCCGATGGGGCATTTCGGGAAAGGATGAGCAGTTCTTC. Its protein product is CASSARWGISGKDEQFF.

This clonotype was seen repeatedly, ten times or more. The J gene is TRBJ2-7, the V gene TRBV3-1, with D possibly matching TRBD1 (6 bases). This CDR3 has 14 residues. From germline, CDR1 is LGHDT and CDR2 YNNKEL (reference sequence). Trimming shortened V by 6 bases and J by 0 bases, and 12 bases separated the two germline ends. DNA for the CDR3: TGTGCCAGCAGTTGGGACACCAGCTCCTACGAGCAGTACTTC. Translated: CASSWDTSSYEQYF.

CDR3 region: CSVAAGGAFYGYTF. The DNA for the CDR3 is TGCAGCGTCGCAGCAGGGGGCGCATTCTATGGCTACACCTTC. This sequence joins TRBV29-1 and TRBJ1-2, with TRBD1 matching over 8 bases. CDR3 length equals 14 residues. The germline V gene has CDR1 SQVTM and CDR2 ANQGSEA. V was pared by 6 bases and J by 4 bases, with 10 bases of the junction left unmatched.

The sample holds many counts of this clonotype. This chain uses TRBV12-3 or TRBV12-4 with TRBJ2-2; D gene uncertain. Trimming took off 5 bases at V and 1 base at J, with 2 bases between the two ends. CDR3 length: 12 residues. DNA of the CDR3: TGTGCCAGCAGTCAGAACACCGGGGAGCTGTTTTTT. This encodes CASSQNTGELFF.

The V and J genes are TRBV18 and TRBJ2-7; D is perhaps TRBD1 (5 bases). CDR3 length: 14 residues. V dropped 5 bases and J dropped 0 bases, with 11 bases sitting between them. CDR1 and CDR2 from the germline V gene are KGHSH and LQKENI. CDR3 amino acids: CASSADSYSYEQYF. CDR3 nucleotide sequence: TGTGCCAGCTCAGCCGACAGTTACTCCTACGAGCAGTACTTC.